Listed here are 22 T cell receptor beta chains from one sample, sequenced in a study of cytomegalovirus exposure and HLA in healthy donors. With 60 Vbeta and 13 Jbeta primers, the PCR was carried out. TCRdb keeps only in-frame clones here, not all; method: immunoSEQ multiplex PCR. Of 100,000 to 120,000 clones in the sample, more than 60% were seen once. Sample: PBMCs. Every receptor here comes from a man aged 30 to 45 in good health and CMV-seronegative.

This chain connects TRBV28 to TRBJ2-2; TRBD2 might be the D (6 bases). Per germline, CDR1 MDHEN and CDR2 SYDVKM. Between the trimmed V and J ends, which lost 4 bases and 3 bases, there was a span of 15 bases. CDR3 size: 16 residues. The CDR3 loop reads CASSSGGAVDTGELFF. CDR3 DNA sequence: TGTGCCAGCAGTTCTGGCGGGGCGGTGGACACCGGGGAGCTGTTTTTT.

This clone was detected once. The V and J genes are TRBV5-1 and TRBJ2-5; weak D call: TRBD1 (8 bases). The V gene's germline CDR1 is SGHRS and CDR2 YFSETQ. The germline V and J ends were trimmed by 5 bases and 4 bases, with 18 bases remaining between them. CDR3 length: 15 residues. DNA of the CDR3: TGCGCCAGCAGTTTACGACAGGGGAGGGGAGAGACCCAGTACTTC. Protein product: CASSLRQGRGETQYF.

The chain uses TRBV28 and TRBJ2-5; 7 bases are a match to TRBD2. CDR3 size: 13 residues. Germline CDR1 and CDR2: MDHEN and SYDVKM. J gave up 5 bases and V 3 bases, and 3 bases lay outside the gene matches. This CDR3 reads CASSFGGRETQYF. In nucleotides, the CDR3 is TGTGCCAGCAGTTTCGGGGGGAGGGAGACCCAGTACTTC.

The genes are TRBV29-1 and TRBJ1-3; 7 bases are a match to TRBD1. Germline-derived CDR1 and CDR2 are SQVTM and ANQGSEA. The CDR3 is made up of 14 amino acids. V was clipped by 6 bases and J by 1 base; unmatched bases: 6. CDR3 DNA sequence: TGCAGCGTGATAGGACAGGCATCTGGAAACACCATATATTTT. Protein: CSVIGQASGNTIYF.

This clone was counted a few times. This chain connects TRBV5-3 to TRBJ1-2; maybe TRBD1 (5 bases). TRBV5-3 is assigned to the ORF class and has an uncertain function. The CDR3 loop spans 12 amino acids. V gave up 4 bases and J gave up 8 bases, with 12 bases separating them. CDR3 bases: TGTGCCAGAAGCGTCGACTGGGGCGGCTACACCTTC. Translating it yields CARSVDWGGYTF.

This clone occurred a few times. The V gene is TRBV5-1, the J gene TRBJ2-7; 9 bases fit TRBD1. CDR3 length: 15 residues. V lost 0 bases, J lost 3 bases, and 4 bases stayed unmatched. Germline V gene sequence: CDR1 SGHRS, CDR2 YFSETQ. The CDR3 protein is CASSLDGTGNYEQYF. The CDR3 DNA reads as TGCGCCAGCAGCTTGGACGGGACAGGGAACTACGAGCAGTACTTC. Based on the CDR3 plus reference TRBV5-1 and TRBJ2-7, the full variable domain is KAGVTQTPRYLIKTRGQQVTLSCSPISGHRSVSWYQQTPGQGLQFLFEYFSETQRNKGNFPGRFSGRQFSNSRSEMNVSTLELGDSALYLCASSLDGTGNYEQYFGPGTRLTVT.

This clone appeared a few times. The chain is built from TRBV28 and TRBJ2-7; D is ambiguous. The ends were cut back, 2 bases at V and 4 bases at J, with 6 bases in the middle. The germline V gene has CDR1 MDHEN and CDR2 SYDVKM. This CDR3 comprises 12 residues. The CDR3 loop reads CASSLTRYEQYF. The CDR3 bases are TGTGCCAGCAGTTTAACTCGGTACGAGCAGTACTTC.

In DNA form, the CDR3 reads TGTGCCAGCAGCCTTCCCAGGGGGAACGTTTGGAACATTCAGTACTTC. Protein product: CASSLPRGNVWNIQYF. V is TRBV7-2 and J is TRBJ2-4; 7 bases fit TRBD1. Germline CDR1 is SGHTA and CDR2 is FQGNSA. With V trimmed by 5 bases and J by 7 bases, 14 bases remained unmatched. The CDR3 covers 16 residues.

This chain joins TRBV15 and TRBJ1-5, with a possible D match to TRBD1 (6 bases). V was cut by 4 bases and J by 7 bases, with 17 bases left in between. This CDR3 has 15 residues. Germline V gene sequence: CDR1 LNHNV, CDR2 YYDKDF (reference sequence). The CDR3 sequence is CATSTIQGLGQPQHF. The CDR3 nucleotides read TGTGCCACCAGCACCATCCAGGGGTTAGGGCAGCCCCAGCATTTT.

V usage is TRBV7-2 and J usage is TRBJ2-5; the D gene is possibly TRBD2 (7 bases). V was cut by 2 bases and J by 4 bases, with 11 bases left in between. The CDR3 totals 14 residues. The germline V gene has CDR1 SGHTA and CDR2 FQGNSA. The CDR3, as DNA: TGTGCCAGCAGCTTAACGGGGGGCGCAGAGACCCAGTACTTC. This sequence encodes CASSLTGGAETQYF.

The chain uses TRBV19 and TRBJ1-5; 11 nucleotides agree with TRBD1. The germline CDR1 and CDR2 sequences are LNHDA and SQIVND (reference sequence). V lost 5 bases and J lost 1; bases outside the gene matches: 13. CDR3 length: 19 amino acids. The CDR3 DNA reads TGTGCCAGTAGTTCCCAGGACAGGGGGCTTTTAAAAAGCAATCAGCCCCAGCATTTT. It codes for CASSSQDRGLLKSNQPQHF.

The chain has TRBV25-1 and TRBJ2-5; no clear D. The CDR3 length is 12 residues. Between the trimmed V and J ends, which lost 4 bases and 5 bases, there was a span of 8 bases. Germline lookup yields CDR1 MGHDK and CDR2 SYGVNS. CDR3 protein: CASSVLVETQYF. The CDR3 DNA reads as TGTGCCAGCAGTGTCCTAGTGGAGACCCAGTACTTC.

This chain uses TRBV5-1 with TRBJ2-2; possibly TRBD1 for D (5 bases). The CDR3 is 15 amino acids. Germline loops: CDR1 SGHRS, CDR2 YFSETQ. Trimming shortened V by 4 bases and J by 0 bases, and 10 bases separated the two germline ends. The CDR3 DNA is TGCGCCAGCAGCCTAGGACACACGAACACCGGGGAGCTGTTTTTT. It is translated as CASSLGHTNTGELFF.

This chain uses TRBV4-2 with TRBJ1-1, with D perhaps TRBD1 (6 bases). V was trimmed by 0 bases and J by 4 bases, leaving 9 bases between them. Germline values: CDR1 LGHNA, CDR2 YNFKEQ. This CDR3 spans 14 amino acids. The CDR3 loop reads CASSQERGFTEAFF. In nucleotides, the CDR3 is TGTGCCAGCAGCCAAGAGAGGGGGTTCACTGAAGCTTTCTTT.

This rearrangement joins TRBV14 to TRBJ1-3; D not certain. Germline CDR1 is SGHDN and CDR2 is FVKESK. The CDR3 runs to 13 residues. Trimming took 1 base from V and 6 from J, leaving 7 bases between them. The CDR3: CASSQVPVNTIYF. The CDR3 DNA reads as TGTGCCAGCAGCCAAGTCCCCGTAAACACCATATATTTT.

The chain is built from TRBV6-6 and TRBJ1-5; D may be TRBD1 (5 bases). V lost 3 bases and J lost 4, with 10 bases in between. Germline loops: CDR1 MNHNY, CDR2 SVGAGI (reference sequence). The CDR3 sequence is 14 residues long. Here the CDR3 reads CASSYIQGNQPQHF. CDR3 bases: TGTGCCAGCAGTTATATTCAGGGAAATCAGCCCCAGCATTTT.

The CDR3 DNA follows: TGTGCCAGCAGTGGGACAGGGAGGCTCTACGAGCAGTACTTC. Residues: CASSGTGRLYEQYF. The gene calls are TRBV6-5 and TRBJ2-7; TRBD1 matches 9 bases. CDR1 MNHEY and CDR2 SVGAGI come from the germline V gene. The J segment lost 3 bases and the V segment lost 5 bases, leaving 5 bases of the junction unmatched. The CDR3 contains 14 residues.

This sequence joins TRBV9 and TRBJ1-4; 9 bases are a match to TRBD1. V dropped 2 bases and J dropped 0; count of bases not matched to a gene: 8. The CDR3 length is 18 residues. Germline CDR1 SGDLS, CDR2 YYNGEE. The DNA for the CDR3 is TGTGCCAGCAGCGTCCGGGACAGGGTCCTCACAACTAATGAAAAACTGTTTTTT. Its protein product is CASSVRDRVLTTNEKLFF. Complete variable domain (other parts from reference TRBV9 and TRBJ1-4): DSGVTQTPKHLITATGQRVTLRCSPRSGDLSVYWYQQSLDQGLQFLIQYYNGEERAKGNILERFSAQQFPDLHSELNLSSLELGDSALYFCASSVRDRVLTTNEKLFFGSGTQLSVL.

The rearrangement links TRBV5-1 to TRBJ2-7, with 7 positions matching TRBD2. The V segment lost 3 bases and the J segment 4 bases; nucleotides outside the gene matches: 22. Germline lookup yields CDR1 SGHRS and CDR2 YFSETQ. This CDR3 contains 19 residues. CDR3 nucleotide sequence: TGCGCCAGCAGCTCACCCCCACTAAAGCGGGATATAACGAGATACGAGCAGTACTTC. Translating gives CASSSPPLKRDITRYEQYF.

V is TRBV11-2 and J is TRBJ1-4; D ambiguous. CDR3 size: 14 residues. Looked up from germline, CDR1 is SGHAT and CDR2 is FQNNGV. Deletions cut 5 bases from V and 0 bases from J, with 7 bases between. CDR3 DNA: TGTGCCAGCAGCAACAGTGCAACTAATGAAAAACTGTTTTTT. Protein product: CASSNSATNEKLFF.

This clone showed up just a few times. The V call is TRBV28, the J call TRBJ1-2, with 9 bases aligning to TRBD1. This CDR3 spans 15 amino acids. Germline CDR1 and CDR2: MDHEN and SYDVKM. J lost 8 bases, V lost 3 bases, and 10 bases had no gene match. The CDR3 spells CASSLGTGNLRGYTF. The CDR3 coding sequence is TGTGCCAGCAGTTTGGGGACAGGGAATCTACGGGGCTACACCTTC.

The genes are TRBV5-4 and TRBJ2-6, with a possible D match to TRBD1 (6 bases). The V end lost 0 bases, the J end lost 2 bases, and 9 bases lay between the germline ends. The germline V gene has CDR1 SGHNT and CDR2 YYREEE (reference sequence). The CDR3 runs to 16 residues. CDR3 bases: TGTGCCAGCAGCTTGGAGGGGGATGCTGGGGCCAACGTCCTGACTTTC. The encoded protein is CASSLEGDAGANVLTF.